This note documents a single TCR beta chain sequence. The CDR3 sequence is 14 residues long. Trimming removed 3 bases from V and 7 bases from J, with 13 bases in between. The germline CDR1 and CDR2 sequences are SGDLS and YYNGEE. The data stem from a study of blood T cell repertoires in COVID-19. About the research overall: There were acute and convalescent COVID-19 samples, and they came from the United States, Italy and Spain. T cells, B-cell-depleted T cells, or PBMCs provided the cDNA or gDNA that served as material.

Original processing notes: Reference gene primer amplification gave nucleated cell count estimates. Sequencing used immunoSEQ multiplex PCR; TCRdb keeps in-frame clones, though not all of them. V, J and clone size are taken as reported in that table, and D and trimming were inferred from the DNA itself. The sample includes over 200,000 clones, less than 90% seen only once; the top ten take about 2%. The specimen sequenced was peripheral blood. The chain carries TRBV9 and TRBJ1-4; possibly TRBD1 for D (5 bases). The clonotype was recovered from a man between 40 and 49 years old with active or convalescent COVID-19. CDR3 in amino acids: CASSARGFGEKLFF. CDR3 nucleotides: TGTGCCAGCAGCGCCCGGGGGTTTGGTGAAAAACTGTTTTTT.